This T cell receptor (beta chain) came from a study of CD8 T cells in ankylosing spondylitis. The CDR3 totals 14 residues. Per the germline V gene, CDR1 is SGHRS and CDR2 is YFSETQ. V was clipped by 7 bases and J by 4 bases, with 15 bases between them. Overall study findings and caveats: Clones tied to disease were said to be significantly enriched in matched ankylosing spondylitis synovial fluid. CD8+ disease-linked clones were present at relatively low frequencies in blood. About eight highly homologous variants made up a TCR beta motif that seemed to typify ankylosing spondylitis blood.

This clonotype was seen only a few times. Its matching antigen is unknown. Making the TCR beta libraries involved quantitative 5'-RACE with molecular barcodes. TCRdb redid the calling of the 5' RACE reads with MiXCR, one entry per CDR3 protein. The sample consists of 350,000 to 450,000 distinct CDR3 sequences, 25% to 30% of them appearing once. The sequenced material came from blood, either unsorted or a sorted T cell fraction (not recorded which). This receptor was taken from a male donor with ankylosing spondylitis. The V and J genes are TRBV5-1 and TRBJ2-1; D possibly uses TRBD1 or TRBD2 (5 bases each). As DNA, the CDR3 is TGCGCCAGCCGTCGAGAGGGGCTGTACAATGAGCAGTTCTTC. Amino acids: CASRREGLYNEQFF.